A selection of T cell receptor beta chains follows, all from one sample in a study of T cells in Graves' hyperthyroidism and ophthalmopathy. TCRdb fed the multiplex PCR reads into MiXCR, producing one record per CDR3 protein. The data contain just over 550,000 distinct CDR3 sequences, around 45% of them singletons. Sequenced input: peripheral blood or thyroid tissue (not recorded which). The source of these receptors is a young woman with Graves' hyperthyroidism. Each CDR3 is given with its conserved first and last residue. D genes are given only for firm matches. Only part of the rows carry a size: once, few, many, or a class if the clone is expanded.

NA,TRBV10-3,NA,TRBJ1-5,CASSYLSEEQPQHF,TGTGCCAGCAGTTACTTGAGTGAGGAGCAGCCCCAGCATTTT
NA,TRBV9,few,TRBJ1-5,CASSVAGASNQPQHF,TGTGCCAGCAGCGTAGCAGGGGCCAGCAATCAGCCCCAGCATTTT
NA,TRBV7-2,NA,TRBJ1-4,CASSLEGGKLFF,TGTGCCAGCAGCTTAGAGGGCGGAAAACTGTTTTTT
NA,TRBV7-9,many,TRBJ1-1,CASSLSNDAGAFF,TGTGCCAGCAGCTTAAGCAATGACGCCGGGGCTTTCTTT
TRBD1,TRBV2,many,TRBJ1-4,CASRVRQGREKLFF,TGTGCCAGCAGAGTCAGACAGGGCCGGGAAAAACTGTTTTTT
NA,TRBV7-9,few,TRBJ2-7,CASSLVVDYEQYF,TGTGCCAGCAGCTTAGTCGTTGACTACGAGCAGTACTTC
TRBD2,TRBV6-5,NA,TRBJ2-7,CASSVRNGLAGAYEQYF,TGTGCCAGCAGTGTACGAAATGGACTAGCGGGAGCCTACGAGCAGTACTTC
TRBD1,TRBV7-2,NA,TRBJ2-7,CASSYSGQLREQYF,TGTGCCAGCAGTTACTCGGGACAGTTAAGGGAGCAGTACTTC
NA,TRBV20-1,many,TRBJ1-4,CSAKKREKLFF,TGCAGTGCGAAAAAGAGGGAAAAACTGTTTTTT
NA,TRBV2,NA,TRBJ2-5,CASMRWTETQYF,TGTGCCAGCATGAGGTGGACAGAGACCCAGTACTTC
NA,TRBV24-1,many,TRBJ2-6,CATSEGSYSGANVLTF,TGTGCCACCAGTGAAGGCTCCTATTCTGGGGCCAACGTCCTGACTTTC
NA,TRBV2,few,TRBJ2-7,CASSEAIWEQYF,TGTGCCAGCAGTGAGGCCATTTGGGAGCAGTACTTC
NA,TRBV2,few,TRBJ1-5,CASSPTRGLSNQPQHF,TGTGCCAGCAGCCCCACCAGGGGACTGAGCAATCAGCCCCAGCATTTT
TRBD2,TRBV20-1,few,TRBJ2-5,CSARGQAGGYETQYF,TGCAGTGCTAGAGGTCAAGCGGGAGGTTATGAGACCCAGTACTTC
TRBD1,TRBV24-1,NA,TRBJ1-2,CASRGTGTGVPGYTF,TGTGCCAGCAGGGGAACCGGGACAGGGGTACCCGGCTACACCTTC
NA,TRBV5-1,NA,TRBJ1-2,CASSFGTPPSNYGYTF,TGCGCCAGCAGCTTCGGGACACCCCCTTCTAACTATGGCTACACCTTC
NA,TRBV20-1,NA,TRBJ1-1,CSARWAAGTEAFF,TGCAGTGCTAGGTGGGCGGCGGGCACTGAAGCTTTCTTT
NA,TRBV7-4,few,TRBJ2-7,CASSFFSDEQYF,TGTGCCAGCAGCTTCTTTAGCGACGAGCAGTACTTC
NA,TRBV5-1,few,TRBJ1-2,CASSLDRNNGYTF,TGCGCCAGCAGCTTAGACAGAAATAATGGCTACACCTTC
NA,TRBV7-2,few,TRBJ1-2,CASSLTGPGLQGYGYTF,TGTGCCAGCAGCTTAACGGGGCCGGGACTCCAAGGCTATGGCTACACCTTC
TRBD1,TRBV19,NA,TRBJ1-5,CASSRTGQVECGHF,TGTGCCAGTAGTAGGACAGGCCAAGTAGAGTGTGGGCATTTT
TRBD1,TRBV13,NA,TRBJ2-7,CASSDYGTGSEQYF,TGTGCCAGCAGTGATTATGGGACAGGGAGCGAGCAGTACTTC
TRBD2,TRBV15,many,TRBJ2-7,CATGRLAGPYEQYF,TGTGCCACCGGGAGACTAGCGGGCCCCTACGAGCAGTACTTC
NA,TRBV10-2,few,TRBJ2-7,CATMRGLGGASREQYF,TGCGCCACCATGCGGGGTTTAGGGGGCGCTTCGCGGGAGCAGTACTTC
NA,TRBV19,few,TRBJ1-2,CASSIERTDYGYTF,TGTGCCAGTAGTATAGAGCGGACAGACTATGGCTACACCTTC
TRBD1,TRBV7-2,NA,TRBJ1-2,CASSSGQVVHYGYTF,TGTGCCAGCAGCTCGGGACAGGTAGTCCACTATGGCTACACCTTC
NA,TRBV7-2,NA,TRBJ1-5,CASSLTSGSYEHF,TGTGCCAGCAGCTTAACTAGCGGGAGTTACGAGCATTTT
NA,TRBV19,NA,TRBJ2-5,CASSMVQETQYF,TGTGCCAGTAGTATGGTGCAAGAGACCCAGTACTTC
TRBD1,TRBV10-3,NA,TRBJ1-1,CAVETGRNMNTEAFF,TGTGCCGTCGAGACAGGGAGGAACATGAACACTGAAGCTTTCTTT
NA,TRBV29-1,many,TRBJ1-1,CSVPRTGTEAFF,TGCAGCGTTCCCCGGACGGGGACTGAAGCTTTCTTT
NA,TRBV29-1,NA,TRBJ2-7,CSTETDSYEQYF,TGCAGCACCGAGACGGACTCCTACGAGCAGTACTTC
TRBD1,TRBV29-1,NA,TRBJ1-2,CSVGDRGPYGYTF,TGCAGCGTTGGGGACAGGGGGCCCTATGGCTACACCTTC
NA,TRBV7-4,NA,TRBJ1-6,CASTKGTHNSPLHF,TGTGCCAGCACGAAGGGGACCCATAATTCACCCCTCCACTTT
NA,TRBV7-8,NA,TRBJ1-3,CASSPRTASGNTISF,TGTGCCAGCAGCCCCAGGACGGCCTCTGGAAACACCATATCTTTT